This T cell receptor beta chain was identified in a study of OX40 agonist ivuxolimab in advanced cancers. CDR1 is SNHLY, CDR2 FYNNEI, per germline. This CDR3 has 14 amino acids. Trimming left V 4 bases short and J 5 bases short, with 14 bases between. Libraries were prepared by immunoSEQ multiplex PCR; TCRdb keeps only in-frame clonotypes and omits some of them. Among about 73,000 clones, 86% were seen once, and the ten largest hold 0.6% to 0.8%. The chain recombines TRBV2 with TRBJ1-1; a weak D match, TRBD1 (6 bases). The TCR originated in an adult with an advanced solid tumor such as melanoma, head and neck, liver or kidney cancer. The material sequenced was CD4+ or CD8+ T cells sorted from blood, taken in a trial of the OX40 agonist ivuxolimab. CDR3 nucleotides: TGTGCCAGCAGTGCAGGGGTGGATGTTACTGAAGCTTTCTTT. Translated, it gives CASSAGVDVTEAFF.